Listed here is a single TCR beta chain. This clone appeared many times. The antigen it binds to is not known. Nothing much larger sits one base from this clone, and base qualities are not available. CDR3 length: 15 amino acids, cysteine to phenylalanine. The sequence is cut down to CDR3 DNA, 45 bases in frame from base 1. The CDR1 and CDR2 encoded by the germline V gene are SGHAT and FQNNGV. The junction shows trimming of 5 bases on V and 8 bases on J, and the gene matches do not reach 7 bases of it. The data were taken from a study of metastatic and nonmetastatic thyroid tumors (dated by TCRdb to between 2020 and 2021). At the level of the whole study: The researchers compared repertoires between peripheral blood samples and tumor or nodule tissue samples from patients with malignant or benign thyroid disease. The investigation overall reported the following: In both blood and tumor samples, TCR beta diversity was reported to be significantly higher in malignant tumors than in benign nodules.

Before undergoing thyroid surgery, none of the patients had been given any kind of treatment. The study retrospectively analysed patient clinical samples collected from about 2012 to 2018 using T-cell receptor beta sequencing. Preparation of the library involved PCR. The sequencer listed for this sample is Illumina HiSeq 4000. High-throughput sequencing was used to profile the CDR3 region of the TCR beta-chain in every patient. For the original study's pipeline: CDR3 differences across clinicopathological groups were used to build a classifier for discriminating distant-metastatic papillary thyroid cancer patients. The Shannon index was used to measure repertoire diversity, and the Morisita-Horn index was used to measure how similar tumor and blood repertoires were. TCRdb itself trimmed the public reads at Q25 with fastp, ran MiXCR and retained productive beta chains. It is TCRdb's table, rather than the study itself, that gives the V and J calls and clone size. Counted in this sample were about 38,000 clones; roughly 26% of them appeared once. The ten largest clonotypes hold about 8.9% of the sample.

The sample was blood. The source is a female donor with papillary thyroid cancer or a benign thyroid nodule (not recorded which). Some clones in this sample may be carry-over from other donors' samples. The chain employs TRBV11-2 and TRBJ2-2, with 11 junctional bases fitting TRBD2. The CDR3 amino acid sequence is: CASSDLAGGRGELFF. In nucleotide form, the sequence is TGTGCCAGCAGCGACCTAGCGGGGGGTCGGGGGGAGCTGTTTTTT.